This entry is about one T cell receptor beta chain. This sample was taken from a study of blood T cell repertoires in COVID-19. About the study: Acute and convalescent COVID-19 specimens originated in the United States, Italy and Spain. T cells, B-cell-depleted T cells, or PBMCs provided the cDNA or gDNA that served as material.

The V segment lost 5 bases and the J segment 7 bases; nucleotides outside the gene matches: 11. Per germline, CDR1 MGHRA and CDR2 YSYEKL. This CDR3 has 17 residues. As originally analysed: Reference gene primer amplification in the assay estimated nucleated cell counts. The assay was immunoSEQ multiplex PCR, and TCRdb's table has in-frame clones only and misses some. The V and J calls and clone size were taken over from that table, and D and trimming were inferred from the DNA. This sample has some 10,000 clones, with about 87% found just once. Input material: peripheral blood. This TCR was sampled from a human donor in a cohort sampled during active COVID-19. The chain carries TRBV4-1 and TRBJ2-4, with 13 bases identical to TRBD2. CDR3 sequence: CASSTPTSGRRRNIQYF. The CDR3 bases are TGCGCCAGCAGCACACCGACTAGCGGGAGGAGGAGGAACATTCAGTACTTC.